This is a list of T cell receptor beta chains from one sample in a study of shared T cell receptors in the human thymus. The protocol was immunoSEQ multiplex PCR, while the TCRdb copy is restricted to in-frame clones and leaves out a portion. This table has roughly 700,000 clones, roughly 90% appearing once. The same data also went into a second study, on human thymus T cells.

The sequenced material came from thymocytes. These receptors originate from a boy in the first two years of life with a congenital heart defect. The conserved cysteine and the conserved F or W are not part of the CDR3 here.

V gene: TRBV7-2
J gene: TRBJ2-7
CDR3 protein: ASSKSRGAYEQY

V gene: TRBV4-3
J gene: TRBJ2-2
CDR3 protein: ASSQALGAGKNTGELF

V gene: TRBV2
J gene: TRBJ2-7
CDR3 protein: ASTGTEPQSGRYEQY

V gene: TRBV6-5
J gene: TRBJ2-3
CDR3 protein: ASSYGGRGIDTQY

V gene: TRBV5-1
J gene: TRBJ1-1
CDR3 protein: ASSSRNRTGEEVTEAF

V gene: TRBV30
J gene: TRBJ2-2
CDR3 protein: AWSVRVASGNTGELF

V gene: TRBV7-2
J gene: TRBJ1-4
CDR3 protein: ASSLAGTASEKLF

V gene: TRBV28
J gene: TRBJ2-1
CDR3 protein: ASTPPGGPWNEQF

V gene: TRBV30
J gene: TRBJ1-5
CDR3 protein: AWRGKQGYDQPQH

V gene: TRBV12-5
J gene: TRBJ2-4
CDR3 protein: ASGLALLLTGWGGIQY

V gene: TRBV27
J gene: TRBJ2-5
CDR3 protein: ASSLGLAGGETQY

V gene: TRBV29-1
J gene: TRBJ1-1
CDR3 protein: SVDIGDTEAF

V gene: TRBV5-1
J gene: TRBJ2-7
CDR3 protein: ASKDGSDEQY

V gene: TRBV27
J gene: TRBJ2-7
CDR3 protein: ASSLPHPGLYEQY

V gene: TRBV7-9
J gene: TRBJ2-7
CDR3 protein: ASSPVQGYEQY

V gene: TRBV4-3
J gene: TRBJ2-3
CDR3 protein: ASSQDRASGSLSRSTDTQY

V gene: TRBV4-1
J gene: TRBJ2-3
CDR3 protein: ASSPSSLKIGQY

V gene: TRBV7-9
J gene: TRBJ1-4
CDR3 protein: ASSPRTGEGEKLF

V gene: TRBV18
J gene: TRBJ1-4
CDR3 protein: ASSPPGKQTNEKLF

V gene: TRBV19
J gene: TRBJ1-5
CDR3 protein: ASHYTVGQGNQPQH

V gene: TRBV9
J gene: TRBJ1-1
CDR3 protein: ASSVSLTGPLTEAF

V gene: TRBV19
J gene: TRBJ2-3
CDR3 protein: ASVAGPRDTQY

V gene: TRBV7-6
J gene: TRBJ2-7
CDR3 protein: ASSLTPFGTGYEQY

V gene: TRBV27
J gene: -
CDR3 protein: ASSSPSSYEQY

V gene: TRBV5-4
J gene: TRBJ2-2
CDR3 protein: ASTTSDGTGELF

V gene: TRBV29-1
J gene: TRBJ2-1
CDR3 protein: SAGRRFLAGRPKYNEQF

V gene: TRBV7-9
J gene: TRBJ2-1
CDR3 protein: ASSLGGRAFHEQF

V gene: TRBV6-5
J gene: TRBJ2-1
CDR3 protein: ASSYRASGMNEQF